The next 10 T cell receptor beta chains were all read from a single sample in a study of Ad26.COV2.S vaccination and SARS-CoV-2 variants. Specified treatment: approximately 18 received Ad26.COV2.S at low or high dose, single or two shots; about 5 received placebo; per-sample allocation not given. Vaccine and placebo recipients were sampled on day 63 after the first injection. Sequenced by immunoSEQ multiplex PCR; TCRdb stores in-frame clones only, minus some. The table has roughly 300,000 clones, less than 90% seen once; the top ten hold around 6.6%. Sequences were derived from peripheral blood, sampled in a trial of Ad26.COV2.S vaccine versus placebo. These receptors were taken from a person between 18 and 65 years old who received the Ad26.COV2.S COVID-19 vaccine or a placebo.

The chain carries TRBV11-2 and TRBJ1-1; 8 bases fit TRBD1. Per germline, CDR1 SGHAT and CDR2 FQNNGV. J was trimmed by 9 bases and V by 5 bases; bases with no gene match: 5. The CDR3 is 12 amino acids. In nucleotides, the CDR3 is TGTGCCAGCAGCCTTTGGACAGGGCAAGCTTTCTTT. It translates to CASSLWTGQAFF.

The chain employs TRBV6-2 or TRBV6-3 and TRBJ2-7; D is possibly TRBD2 (6 bases). CDR3 length: 12 amino acids. Trimming stripped 2 bases from V and 7 bases from J, with 9 bases between. CDR1 is MNHEY, CDR2 SVGEGT, per germline. The DNA of the CDR3 is TGTGCCAGCAGTTACCTGGGGAGGGAGCAGTACTTC. Its translation: CASSYLGREQYF.

This CDR3 is CASSQFDLVSTGELFF. CDR3 sequence (DNA): TGTGCCAGCAGCCAATTCGATCTAGTTAGCACCGGGGAGCTGTTTTTT. The V and J genes are TRBV7-9 and TRBJ2-2; no reliable D call. Trimming left V 5 bases short and J 4 bases short, with 17 bases between. This CDR3 is built from 16 residues. From germline, CDR1 is SEHNR and CDR2 FQNEAQ (reference sequence).

This sequence joins TRBV9 and TRBJ2-7; 8 positions match TRBD2. Trimming removed 0 bases from V and 7 bases from J; junction bases left unmatched: 3. CDR1 is SGDLS and CDR2 is YYNGEE in the germline V gene. The CDR3 spans 13 residues. The CDR3 nucleotides read TGTGCCAGCAGCGTAGGGCTAGCGGGTGAGCAGTACTTC. Protein product: CASSVGLAGEQYF.

The rearrangement uses TRBV11-2 and TRBJ2-4; 8 bases match TRBD1. The CDR3 is 14 residues long. The trim removed 2 bases at V and 4 bases at J, leaving 1 base unmatched. Germline V CDR1 and CDR2: SGHAT, FQNNGV. CDR3 nucleotides: TGTGCCAGCAGCTTAACAGGGGGGAAAAACATTCAGTACTTC. Protein sequence: CASSLTGGKNIQYF.

The chain has TRBV30 and TRBJ1-2; TRBD1 agrees at 7 bases. The CDR3 is made up of 15 amino acids. The V gene end was trimmed by 4 bases and the J gene end by 3 bases; junction bases not matched to a gene: 11. Germline V gene lookup returns CDR1 GTSNPN and CDR2 SVGIG (reference sequence). The CDR3 is CAWTVGQVIHYGYTF. In DNA, the CDR3 is TGTGCCTGGACCGTAGGACAGGTGATACACTATGGCTACACCTTC. Using reference TRBV30 and TRBJ1-2 for the parts outside the CDR3, the full variable domain is SQTIHQWPATLVQPVGSPLSLECTVEGTSNPNLYWYRQAAGRGLQLLFYSVGIGQISSEVPQNLSASRPQDRQFILSSKKLLLSDSGFYLCAWTVGQVIHYGYTFGSGTRLTVV.

The chain is built from TRBV7-2 and TRBJ2-1; TRBD2 matches 7 bases. CDR1 and CDR2 (germline): SGHTA, FQGNSA. With 1 base clipped from V and 5 bases from J, the junction kept 2 bases outside the gene matches. The CDR3 loop spans 14 amino acids. The CDR3 here is CASSLEAGNNEQFF. The CDR3 DNA reads as TGTGCCAGCAGCTTAGAAGCGGGGAACAATGAGCAGTTCTTC.

The CDR3 coding sequence is TGTGCCAGCAGCTTGGGGACAGGAGCCTACGAGCAGTACTTC. Its translation: CASSLGTGAYEQYF. The J gene is TRBJ2-7, the V gene TRBV5-4; TRBD1 aligns across 7 bases. The length of the CDR3 is 14 residues. The germline CDR1 and CDR2 sequences are SGHNT and YYREEE (reference sequence). V lost 0 bases and J lost 2; bases outside the gene matches: 2.

The J gene is TRBJ2-2, the V gene TRBV5-1, with D hard to call. The germline gives CDR1 SGHRS, CDR2 YFSETQ. The length of the CDR3 is 14 residues. The V end was cut by 1 base, the J end by 1 base, with 5 bases between. The CDR3 coding sequence is TGCGCCAGCAGCTTGTACTTGAACACCGGGGAGCTGTTTTTT. Protein sequence: CASSLYLNTGELFF.

V and J are TRBV7-8 and TRBJ2-7; the D gene is possibly TRBD2 (6 bases). Germline-derived CDR1 and CDR2 are SGHVS and FQNEAQ. V lost 0 bases and J lost 6, with 12 bases in between. The CDR3 runs 14 residues. CDR3 loop: CASSLASGLREQYF. In DNA, the CDR3 is TGTGCCAGCAGCTTAGCTAGCGGACTGCGCGAGCAGTACTTC.